This T cell receptor (beta chain) was sequenced for a study of T cells in Graves' hyperthyroidism and ophthalmopathy. This clonotype showed up just a few times. The junction had 4 bases not matched to a gene; V was cut back by 4 bases and J by 3 bases. The CDR3 totals 14 residues. CDR1 MDHEN and CDR2 SYDVKM come from the germline V gene. Authors of the study amplified TCR beta CDR3 regions from RNA transcripts. A first-round RT-PCR of the TCR CDR3 used the HTBI primer set. TCRdb analysed the multiplex PCR reads with MiXCR anew, one entry per CDR3 protein. This table has 660,000 or so distinct CDR3 sequences, less than 25% appearing once.

Sequenced material: blood. This sequence originates from a young man with Graves' ophthalmopathy. The chain carries TRBV28 and TRBJ1-2; 8 nucleotides line up with TRBD1. In nucleotides, the CDR3 is TGTGCCAGCAGTTCCTGGACAGGGTACTATGGCTACACCTTC. Its protein is CASSSWTGYYGYTF.